Below, 20 T cell receptor beta chains from the same sample are listed, as sequenced in a study of OX40 agonist ivuxolimab in advanced cancers. The protocol was immunoSEQ multiplex PCR, while the TCRdb copy is restricted to in-frame clones and leaves out a portion. The repertoire holds around 68,000 clones, with around 86% as singletons. Sequenced here: CD4+ or CD8+ T cells sorted from blood, sampled in a trial of the OX40 agonist ivuxolimab. Receptors originate from an adult with an advanced solid tumor such as melanoma, head and neck, liver or kidney cancer.

This chain links TRBV5-4 with TRBJ2-3, with 11 bases matching TRBD2. The V segment lost 0 bases and the J segment 6 bases; nucleotides outside the gene matches: 12. Germline values: CDR1 SGHNT, CDR2 YYREEE (reference sequence). CDR3 length equals 18 residues. CDR3 loop: CASSLGAPGSSGRDTQYF. The CDR3 DNA reads TGTGCCAGCAGCTTGGGGGCCCCGGGGTCTAGCGGGAGGGATACGCAGTATTTT.

This chain links TRBV6-5 with TRBJ2-5, with D possibly TRBD2 on 5 matching bases. Trimming stripped 6 bases from V and 7 bases from J, with 12 bases between. CDR3 length: 12 residues. The germline CDR1 and CDR2 sequences are MNHEY and SVGAGI. The CDR3 loop reads CASSPGAGTQYF. The CDR3 DNA reads TGTGCCAGCAGCCCGGGTGCGGGGACCCAGTACTTC.

The gene calls are TRBV5-1 and TRBJ2-7; D unresolved. The CDR3 has 14 amino acids. V shed 3 bases and J shed 6 bases, with 16 bases lying between them. CDR1 SGHRS and CDR2 YFSETQ come from the germline V gene. DNA of the CDR3: TGCGCCAGCAGCTCTGGTACCTCCGGTGTCGAGCAGTACTTC. Translation: CASSSGTSGVEQYF. Filled out from reference TRBV5-1 and TRBJ2-7, the complete variable domain reads KAGVTQTPRYLIKTRGQQVTLSCSPISGHRSVSWYQQTPGQGLQFLFEYFSETQRNKGNFPGRFSGRQFSNSRSEMNVSTLELGDSALYLCASSSGTSGVEQYFGPGTRLTVT.

V gene TRBV5-4 combines with J gene TRBJ2-7; 8 nucleotides line up with TRBD2. Trimming at V came to 4 bases and at J to 2 bases, leaving 5 bases not matched to a gene. The CDR3 spans 14 residues. Per the germline V gene, CDR1 is SGHNT and CDR2 is YYREEE (reference sequence). The CDR3 loop is CASSRGLAAYEQYF. CDR3 nucleotides: TGTGCCAGCAGCAGAGGACTAGCCGCCTACGAGCAGTACTTC.

The rearrangement uses TRBV25-1 and TRBJ2-2; D not resolved. Germline CDR1 is MGHDK and CDR2 is SYGVNS. The CDR3 contains 14 residues. The V end was cut by 5 bases, the J end by 5 bases, with 12 bases between. This CDR3 is CASSPPIYTGELFF. CDR3 coding DNA: TGTGCCAGCAGTCCACCGATCTATACCGGGGAGCTGTTTTTT. Variable domain in full (rest from reference TRBV25-1 and TRBJ2-2): EADIYQTPRYLVIGTGKKITLECSQTMGHDKMYWYQQDPGMELHLIHYSYGVNSTEKGDLSSESTVSRIRTEHFPLTLESARPSHTSQYLCASSPPIYTGELFFGEGSRLTVL.

This clone was seen a single time. The chain carries TRBV6-5 and TRBJ1-1; D not certain. V was cut by 4 bases and J by 1 base, with 10 bases left in between. Germline CDR1 and CDR2: MNHEY and SVGAGI. This CDR3 is built from 14 residues. CDR3 bases: TGTGCCAGCAGTTCCCCGTCCGCGAACACTGAAGCTTTCTTT. Translation: CASSSPSANTEAFF.

The count of this clone is one. This chain links TRBV5-1 with TRBJ2-1, with 10 bases identical to TRBD2. The length of the CDR3 is 15 residues. Germline V gene sequence: CDR1 SGHRS, CDR2 YFSETQ. Trimming cost V 2 bases and J 4 bases; bases outside gene matches: 3. CDR3 nucleotides: TGCGCCAGCAGCTTATCTAGCGGGAGTTACAATGAGCAGTTCTTC. Protein: CASSLSSGSYNEQFF.

The rearrangement uses TRBV7-3 and TRBJ2-1; D tentatively reads TRBD1 or TRBD2 (5 bases each). This CDR3 has 14 residues. V was clipped by 2 bases and J by 6 bases, with 11 bases between them. In germline, CDR1 is SGHTA, CDR2 FQGTGA. The CDR3 loop is CASSLSPGSNEQFF. Here the CDR3 DNA reads TGTGCCAGCAGCTTATCCCCAGGGAGCAATGAGCAGTTCTTC.

The gene calls are TRBV5-1 and TRBJ2-2; D tentatively fits TRBD1 or TRBD2 (5 bases each). Germline CDR1 and CDR2: SGHRS and YFSETQ. Deletions cut 4 bases from V and 2 bases from J, with 18 bases between. The length of the CDR3 is 17 residues. The chain's CDR3 is CASSPGPTTLNTGELFF. In nucleotides, the CDR3 is TGCGCCAGCAGCCCGGGACCTACGACCTTAAACACCGGGGAGCTGTTTTTT.

This clone showed up just a few times. The chain links TRBV29-1 to TRBJ2-1; 8 bases fit TRBD2. The CDR3 contains 15 residues. Unmatched junction bases numbered 7, after V lost 1 base and J lost 5 bases. Germline values: CDR1 SQVTM, CDR2 ANQGSEA. CDR3 DNA sequence: TGCAGCGTTGAAGTATTAGCGGGGATGGACAATGAGCAGTTCTTC. Protein sequence: CSVEVLAGMDNEQFF.

The rearrangement links TRBV9 to TRBJ1-3; 8 bases are shared with TRBD1. After removal of 3 bases from V and 0 bases from J, the junction contained 2 bases not matched to a gene. Per the germline V gene, CDR1 is SGDLS and CDR2 is YYNGEE. The CDR3 totals 15 residues. CDR3 loop: CASSAGGDSGNTIYF. CDR3 sequence (DNA): TGTGCCAGCAGCGCAGGGGGCGACTCTGGAAACACCATATATTTT.

CDR3 DNA: TGCGCCAGCAGCTTATCGACTAGCGGAACGACCCAGTACTTC. This sequence encodes CASSLSTSGTTQYF. The chain is built from TRBV5-1 and TRBJ2-5, with 9 bases matching TRBD2. The J segment lost 7 bases and the V segment lost 2 bases, leaving 6 bases of the junction unmatched. The germline CDR1 and CDR2 sequences are SGHRS and YFSETQ. The CDR3 contains 14 residues. Looking up the rest from reference TRBV5-1 and TRBJ2-5 gives the full variable domain: KAGVTQTPRYLIKTRGQQVTLSCSPISGHRSVSWYQQTPGQGLQFLFEYFSETQRNKGNFPGRFSGRQFSNSRSEMNVSTLELGDSALYLCASSLSTSGTTQYFGPGTRLLVL.

The chain couples TRBV6-5 to TRBJ2-1; possible D gene TRBD1, 6 bases. This CDR3 has 15 residues. CDR1 is MNHEY and CDR2 is SVGAGI in the germline V gene. The germline V and J ends were trimmed by 6 bases and 2 bases, with 14 bases remaining between them. The CDR3: CASRFGGLAYNEQFF. DNA of the CDR3: TGTGCCAGCAGATTTGGGGGCTTGGCCTACAATGAGCAGTTCTTC.

The genes are TRBV11-2 and TRBJ1-3; TRBD1 is a possible D gene (6 bases). Germline CDR1 is SGHAT and CDR2 is FQNNGV. V shed 8 bases and J shed 7 bases, with 9 bases lying between them. The CDR3 runs to 11 residues. CDR3 nucleotide sequence: TGTGCCAGCCAGGGGTTGAACACCATATATTTT. Its translation: CASQGLNTIYF. The whole variable domain, filled in from reference TRBV11-2 and TRBJ1-3, reads EAGVAQSPRYKIIEKRQSVAFWCNPISGHATLYWYQQILGQGPKLLIQFQNNGVVDDSQLPKDRFSAERLKGVDSTLKIQPAKLEDSAVYLCASQGLNTIYFGEGSWLTVV.

The chain uses TRBV28 and TRBJ1-2; 9 positions agree with TRBD1. J was trimmed by 4 bases and V by 3 bases; bases with no gene match: 9. The germline V gene has CDR1 MDHEN and CDR2 SYDVKM. The CDR3 consists of 16 residues. The chain's CDR3 is CASSFPPGQGPYGYTF. CDR3 coding DNA: TGTGCCAGCAGTTTCCCTCCGGGACAGGGACCCTATGGCTACACCTTC.

The CDR3 protein is CASSIAAYQETQYF. The CDR3 coding sequence is TGTGCCAGTAGTATCGCGGCGTACCAAGAGACCCAGTACTTC. The V and J genes are TRBV19 and TRBJ2-5; no firm D call. The CDR3 consists of 14 residues. Germline lookup yields CDR1 LNHDA and CDR2 SQIVND (reference sequence). Deletions cut 3 bases from V and 0 bases from J, with 8 bases between. Supplemented by reference TRBV19 and TRBJ2-5, the full variable domain reads DGGITQSPKYLFRKEGQNVTLSCEQNLNHDAMYWYRQDPGQGLRLIYYSQIVNDFQKGDIAEGYSVSREKKESFPLTVTSAQKNPTAFYLCASSIAAYQETQYFGPGTRLLVL.

This chain uses TRBV28 with TRBJ1-5; no definite D call. The CDR3 consists of 13 residues. Trimming took off 5 bases at V and 7 bases at J, with 12 bases between the two ends. Germline loops: CDR1 MDHEN, CDR2 SYDVKM. This chain's CDR3 is CASSREGWQPQHF. DNA for the CDR3: TGTGCCAGCAGTAGGGAGGGTTGGCAGCCCCAGCATTTT. Drawing the rest from reference TRBV28 and TRBJ1-5, the complete variable domain is DVKVTQSSRYLVKRTGEKVFLECVQDMDHENMFWYRQDPGLGLRLIYFSYDVKMKEKGDIPEGYSVSREKKERFSLILESASTNQTSMYLCASSREGWQPQHFGDGTRLSIL.

This chain joins TRBV5-8 and TRBJ2-7, with D tentatively TRBD1 (5 bases). Germline CDR1 and CDR2: SGHTS and YDEGEE. CDR3 size: 14 residues. Deletions cut 0 bases from V and 2 bases from J, with 9 bases between. CDR3 in DNA: TGTGCCAGCAGCTTGGGACAGTCTCCCTACGAGCAGTACTTC. The encoded protein is CASSLGQSPYEQYF.

The chain couples TRBV5-1 to TRBJ2-1; D gene ambiguous. The V end was cut by 4 bases, the J end by 6 bases, with 11 bases between. The CDR3 contains 13 residues. Germline V lookup: CDR1 SGHRS, CDR2 YFSETQ. In DNA form, the CDR3 reads TGCGCCAGCAGCAGTCTCCCGAGCAATGAGCAGTTCTTC. It codes for CASSSLPSNEQFF.

This chain joins TRBV5-6 and TRBJ2-7, with D unclear. Per the germline V gene, CDR1 is SGHDT and CDR2 is YYEEEE. The ends were cut back, 0 bases at V and 7 bases at J, with 11 bases in the middle. The CDR3 runs to 13 residues. In DNA form, the CDR3 reads TGTGCCAGCAGCTTGGTAGGCGAAAGGGAGCAGTACTTC. It is translated as CASSLVGEREQYF.